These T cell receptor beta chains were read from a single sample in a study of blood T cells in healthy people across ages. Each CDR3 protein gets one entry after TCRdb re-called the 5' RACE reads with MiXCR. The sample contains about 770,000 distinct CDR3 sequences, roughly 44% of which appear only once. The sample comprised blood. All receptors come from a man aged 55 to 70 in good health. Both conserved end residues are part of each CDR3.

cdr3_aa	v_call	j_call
CASSLSAEGGTQYF	TRBV7-9	TRBJ2-3
CASTSGTRNSNQPQHF	TRBV12-3/TRBV12-4	TRBJ1-5
CASSLNAGTIYYEQYF	TRBV18	TRBJ2-7
CASSFTGTVDTGELFF	TRBV7-2	TRBJ2-2
CASSSASGGLDYNEQFF	TRBV7-9	TRBJ2-1
CASTQDRLSMADKYGYTF	TRBV2	TRBJ1-2
CATSRDLGQGIGETQYF	TRBV15	TRBJ2-5
CASSAGQGQGDSYNSPLHF	TRBV10-2	TRBJ1-6
CASSGTGGNNQPQHF	TRBV6-1	TRBJ1-5
CASSELAALSYNEQFF	TRBV6-1	TRBJ2-1
CAGSRGTSGANVLTF	TRBV3-1	TRBJ2-6
CASILSVNTEAFF	TRBV7-9	TRBJ1-1
CSARAESGFTDTQYF	TRBV20-1	TRBJ2-3
CASSLTTGTPSEQYF	TRBV11-2	TRBJ2-7
CASNPGQPGEQYF	TRBV7-9	TRBJ2-7
CATSRGGNSYEQYF	TRBV15	TRBJ2-7
CASRTVSALSTDTQYF	TRBV27	TRBJ2-3
CATSDTGGPYNEQFF	TRBV24-1	TRBJ2-1
CASSTDDNEQFF	TRBV6-2/TRBV6-3	TRBJ2-1
CASSTRPSGGHDNEQFF	TRBV5-4	TRBJ2-1
CASSDSIVGEQFF	TRBV6-2/TRBV6-3	TRBJ2-1
CASSSYKGGNEQFF	TRBV7-2	TRBJ2-1
CASSPRSGDPETQYF	TRBV11-3	TRBJ2-5
CASSQDLSGGDTQYF	TRBV4-3	TRBJ2-3
CASSLNVQGAGAQYF	TRBV5-1	TRBJ2-5
CASSLRVQETQYF	TRBV7-2	TRBJ2-5
CASSEPLGVTEAFF	TRBV25-1	TRBJ1-1
CASSSGPPGQETQYF	TRBV7-2	TRBJ2-5
CSATLLSGGSGDTQYF	TRBV20-1	TRBJ2-3
CASSGRSIGGEEQYF	TRBV6-2/TRBV6-3	TRBJ2-5
CASSLAGGLAGGRNEQFF	TRBV7-6	TRBJ2-1
CAISESGGRDNEKLFF	TRBV10-3	TRBJ1-4
CASSYSRRQGSTDTQYF	TRBV6-5	TRBJ2-3
CASSLDQGPYGYTF	TRBV5-4	TRBJ1-2
CASSWGAGTSTYEQYF	TRBV6-2/TRBV6-3	TRBJ2-7
CASSQNQLPDTQYF	TRBV3-1	TRBJ2-3
CASSSRTSLANNEQFF	TRBV5-5	TRBJ2-1
CASQGAGNEQYF	TRBV30	TRBJ2-7
CSASPPSLYIQYF	TRBV20-1	.
CASSLGHPSYNEQFF	TRBV13	TRBJ2-1
CSASALAGLTGELFF	TRBV20-1	TRBJ2-2
CASTDHGAYEQYF	TRBV28	TRBJ2-7
CASSLDPGGNNEQFF	TRBV5-1	TRBJ2-1